One sample yielded the 18 T cell receptor beta chains listed below, sequenced in a study of immune evolution from preneoplasia to lung adenocarcinoma. Profiling relied on immunoSEQ multiplex PCR, and the TCRdb table lists in-frame clones only, not all of them. This table has 7,000 or so clones, more than 65% appearing once. The source material was FFPE lung adenocarcinoma in situ tissue. These receptors were obtained from a person aged 60 to 80 with lung adenocarcinoma.

This chain connects TRBV6-6 to TRBJ1-2; no reliable D call. The germline V and J ends were trimmed by 4 bases and 8 bases, with 23 bases remaining between them. The CDR3 runs 16 residues. CDR1 and CDR2 (germline): MNHNY, SVGAGI (reference sequence). CDR3 amino acids: CASSSSGLGSVRGYTF. CDR3 in DNA: TGTGCCAGCAGTTCATCGGGTCTAGGGTCCGTGAGGGGCTACACCTTC.

The gene calls are TRBV5-6 and TRBJ1-1, with TRBD1 matching over 10 bases. Germline V lookup: CDR1 SGHDT, CDR2 YYEEEE. This CDR3 region has 14 residues. The junction had 4 bases not matched to a gene; V was cut back by 4 bases and J by 4 bases. In DNA form, the CDR3 reads TGTGCCAGCAGCCAGGGACAGGGGACCACTGAAGCTTTCTTT. Its protein product is CASSQGQGTTEAFF. Variable domain in full (rest from reference TRBV5-6 and TRBJ1-1): DAGVTQSPTHLIKTRGQQVTLRCSPKSGHDTVSWYQQALGQGPQFIFQYYEEEERQRGNFPDRFSGHQFPNYSSELNVNALLLGDSALYLCASSQGQGTTEAFFGQGTRLTVV.

This sequence joins TRBV28 and TRBJ1-2; tentative D call: TRBD1 (6 bases). CDR1 is MDHEN and CDR2 is SYDVKM in the germline V gene. This CDR3 region has 15 residues. Trimming took 5 bases from V and 4 from J, leaving 17 bases between them. In nucleotides, the CDR3 is TGTGCCAGCAGTCCGCACCCCTCGGACAGCTATGGCTACACCTTC. Residues: CASSPHPSDSYGYTF.

This rearrangement joins TRBV11-2 to TRBJ2-3; D perhaps matches TRBD1 (6 bases). V was trimmed by 7 bases and J by 2 bases, leaving 10 bases between them. This CDR3 has 13 amino acids. Germline values: CDR1 SGHAT, CDR2 FQNNGV. CDR3 region: CASITGITDTQYF. The CDR3 DNA reads as TGTGCCAGCATAACAGGGATCACAGATACGCAGTATTTT.

This sequence joins TRBV4-3 and TRBJ2-2; D tentatively fits TRBD1 or TRBD2 (5 bases each). The ends were cut back, 1 base at V and 2 bases at J, with 23 bases in the middle. Per germline, CDR1 LGHNA and CDR2 YSLEER. The CDR3 loop spans 20 amino acids. The CDR3 DNA reads TGCGCCAGCAGCCAAGGGCCAATGTGGGGGATTGGGGCTAACACCGGGGAGCTGTTTTTT. As protein: CASSQGPMWGIGANTGELFF.

The chain combines TRBV30 with TRBJ2-7, with D tentatively TRBD1 (5 bases). Trimming cost V 5 bases and J 1 base, with 21 bases left between them. The CDR3 sequence is 16 residues long. Germline V gene lookup returns CDR1 GTSNPN and CDR2 SVGIG (reference sequence). The DNA for the CDR3 is TGTGCCTGGCCAGTTCGACAGTTTCTCTTTTCCTACGAGCAGTACTTC. This sequence encodes CAWPVRQFLFSYEQYF.

V usage is TRBV10-3 and J usage is TRBJ2-2; TRBD1 matches 9 bases. The ends lost 8 bases at V and 0 bases at J; junction bases unmatched: 7. The V gene's germline CDR1 is ENHRY and CDR2 SYGVKD. There are 16 residues in the CDR3. This CDR3 reads CAIGAGTGSNTGELFF. CDR3 DNA sequence: TGTGCCATCGGAGCCGGGACAGGGTCGAACACCGGGGAGCTGTTTTTT.

V and J are TRBV5-5 and TRBJ1-1; D is uncertain. The V and J ends lost 0 bases and 9 bases respectively, with 12 bases between them. Germline V gives CDR1 SGHKS, CDR2 YYEKEE (reference sequence). The CDR3 loop spans 13 amino acids. CDR3 nucleotides: TGTGCCAGCAGCTTGGAACAGAACTTGAAAGCTTTCTTT. Protein: CASSLEQNLKAFF.

This clone has just a few counts. The V gene is TRBV7-3, the J gene TRBJ2-1; unclear D gene. The CDR3 covers 14 residues. The ends were cut back, 1 base at V and 2 bases at J, with 6 bases in the middle. In germline, CDR1 is SGHTA, CDR2 FQGTGA. CDR3 DNA sequence: TGTGCCAGCAGCTTAAATCCTGCCTACAATGAGCAGTTCTTC. Translating gives CASSLNPAYNEQFF.

The V call is TRBV11-2, the J call TRBJ2-2; 8 bases line up with TRBD1. The V gene end was trimmed by 2 bases and the J gene end by 4 bases; junction bases not matched to a gene: 6. Germline V gives CDR1 SGHAT, CDR2 FQNNGV. This CDR3 region has 16 residues. Here the CDR3 DNA reads TGTGCCAGCAGCTTACAGGGGGCCTCTGGCACCGGGGAGCTGTTTTTT. It yields the protein CASSLQGASGTGELFF.

The J gene is TRBJ1-1, the V gene TRBV6-4; D not resolved. The CDR3 loop spans 14 amino acids. Germline V lookup: CDR1 MRHNA, CDR2 SNTAGT. V was pared by 2 bases and J by 4 bases, with 11 bases between. The DNA for the CDR3 is TGTGCCAGCAGTGACAGGGTGTGGGGCACTGAAGCTTTCTTT. Amino acids: CASSDRVWGTEAFF.

The chain couples TRBV29-1 to TRBJ1-1; no clear D gene. The V and J ends lost 6 bases and 4 bases respectively, with 15 bases between them. The V gene's germline CDR1 is SQVTM and CDR2 ANQGSEA. The CDR3 spans 13 residues. CDR3 region: CSVAEGKATEAFF. The CDR3, as DNA: TGCAGCGTCGCAGAGGGTAAGGCCACTGAAGCTTTCTTT.

The V and J genes are TRBV9 and TRBJ2-2; TRBD2 is a possible D gene (5 bases). The CDR3 length is 14 residues. Between the trimmed V and J ends, which lost 2 bases and 7 bases, there was a span of 12 bases. The germline CDR1 and CDR2 sequences are SGDLS and YYNGEE. CDR3 in DNA: TGTGCCAGCAGCGTCCGGGGAACGAGCGGGGAGCTGTTTTTT. Translating it yields CASSVRGTSGELFF.

The chain combines TRBV2 with TRBJ2-1; D may be TRBD1 (6 bases). Per the germline V gene, CDR1 is SNHLY and CDR2 is FYNNEI. Trimming cost V 3 bases and J 5 bases, with 11 bases left between them. CDR3 length: 14 residues. This CDR3 reads CASSDRQGNNEQFF. The CDR3 DNA sequence: TGTGCCAGCAGTGATCGGCAGGGGAACAATGAGCAGTTCTTC. The whole variable domain, remainder taken from reference TRBV2 and TRBJ2-1, is EPEVTQTPSHQVTQMGQEVILRCVPISNHLYFYWYRQILGQKVEFLVSFYNNEISEKSEIFDDQFSVERPDGSNFTLKIRSTKLEDSAMYFCASSDRQGNNEQFFGPGTRLTVL.

The V gene is TRBV6-6, the J gene TRBJ1-3; D ambiguous. Per germline, CDR1 MNHNY and CDR2 SVGAGI (reference sequence). Trimming took off 2 bases at V and 0 bases at J, with 8 bases between the two ends. The CDR3 sequence is 15 residues long. CDR3 amino acids: CASSYAPDSGNTIYF. The CDR3 DNA reads as TGTGCCAGCAGTTACGCACCAGACTCTGGAAACACCATATATTTT.

The chain employs TRBV16 and TRBJ1-2; D gene unclear. Deletions cut 0 bases from V and 7 bases from J, with 9 bases between. Germline V gene data show CDR1 as KGHSY and CDR2 as FQNENV. This CDR3 region has 13 residues. The chain's CDR3 is CASSQSTGSGYTF. CDR3 sequence (DNA): TGTGCCAGCAGCCAATCGACGGGTTCTGGCTACACCTTC.

V usage is TRBV5-4 and J usage is TRBJ1-1; tentative D call: TRBD1 (6 bases). The CDR3 sequence is 14 residues long. Per the germline V gene, CDR1 is SGHNT and CDR2 is YYREEE (reference sequence). V was clipped by 6 bases and J by 4 bases, with 16 bases between them. The CDR3 region has the DNA TGTGCCAGCACCGTGACAGGCCGGGTCACTGAAGCTTTCTTT. It codes for CASTVTGRVTEAFF.

The chain couples TRBV9 to TRBJ2-2; possibly TRBD1 for D (5 bases). This CDR3 spans 14 amino acids. Per the germline V gene, CDR1 is SGDLS and CDR2 is YYNGEE. Trimming stripped 5 bases from V and 1 base from J, with 9 bases between. The CDR3 sequence: CASSFTGNTGELFF. CDR3 DNA sequence: TGTGCCAGCAGTTTCACAGGGAACACCGGGGAGCTGTTTTTT.